This TCR beta chain stems from a study of T-cell memory formation after mild COVID-19. About the study: The study found TCR clusters largely donor specific. Study results and limitations: Memory from before infection featured some responding clones, which suggests cross-reactive memory joined. Contracting clones from day 15 to 85 showed balanced CD4/CD8; later expanders favored CD4+. The main location of contracting CD4+ clones was CM and EM, and that of contracting CD8+ clones was EMRA.

Between the trimmed V and J ends, which lost 5 bases and 8 bases, there was a span of 15 bases. CDR3 length: 13 amino acids. In regard to this clonotype: Its antigen is not known.

In TCRdb, the 5' RACE reads were re-called with MiXCR into one record per CDR3 protein. The sample shows about 200,000 distinct CDR3 sequences, over 9% of them seen only once. The source is a man aged 18 to 29 who had mild COVID-19 (a few samples of this study predate the infection). Cell type and time point are not known. This chain connects TRBV12-3 or TRBV12-4 to TRBJ1-2; weak D call: TRBD1 (5 bases). The sample comprised PBMCs or a T cell subset sorted from them (not recorded which). This chain's CDR3 is CASSPSGGLGYTF. The CDR3 DNA reads TGTGCCAGCAGTCCATCCGGGGGGTTGGGCTACACCTTC.